These 5 T cell receptor beta chains originate from one sample sequenced in a study of blood T cell repertoires in COVID-19. Repertoires were generated with immunoSEQ multiplex PCR, while TCRdb's copy carries only in-frame clones and drops some. The table records roughly 200,000 clones, about 85% of them present only once. The sample consisted of peripheral blood. These receptor sequences come from a woman aged 55 to 70 with acute or convalescent COVID-19.

The chain employs TRBV18 and TRBJ1-2, with 7 bases identical to TRBD1. The CDR3 loop spans 15 amino acids. Losses at the gene ends were 3 bases for V and 4 bases for J; bases not matched to a gene: 8. Germline CDR1 KGHSH, CDR2 LQKENI. CDR3 region: CASSPQGEATYGYTF. CDR3 nucleotides: TGTGCCAGCTCACCCCAGGGGGAAGCGACCTATGGCTACACCTTC.

CDR3 region: CASSLAREGIQPQHF. CDR3 DNA sequence: TGTGCCAGCAGCTTAGCCAGGGAGGGAATTCAGCCCCAGCATTTT. V gene TRBV7-2 combines with J gene TRBJ1-5, with D possibly TRBD1 on 5 matching bases. Germline V CDR1 and CDR2: SGHTA, FQGNSA. The germline V and J ends were trimmed by 0 bases and 6 bases, with 12 bases remaining between them. This CDR3 comprises 15 residues.

V gene TRBV29-1 combines with J gene TRBJ1-2, with TRBD1 identical over 8 bases. Germline V lookup: CDR1 SQVTM, CDR2 ANQGSEA. The ends lost 7 bases at V and 4 bases at J; junction bases unmatched: 8. This CDR3 contains 13 residues. This chain's CDR3 is CSAGQGRGYGYTF. The CDR3, as DNA: TGCAGCGCCGGACAGGGAAGGGGCTATGGCTACACCTTC.

The V call is TRBV7-2, the J call TRBJ1-2; perhaps TRBD1 as D (6 bases). V lost 0 bases, J lost 4 bases, and 15 bases lay in between. Looked up from germline, CDR1 is SGHTA and CDR2 is FQGNSA. The CDR3 is made up of 16 amino acids. The CDR3 coding sequence is TGTGCCAGCAGCTTAGCCCCTGGACAGATGATCTATGGCTACACCTTC. Encoded protein: CASSLAPGQMIYGYTF.

This clone has only a few counts. The V and J genes are TRBV19 and TRBJ2-5, with D possibly matching TRBD2 (5 bases). This CDR3 spans 13 amino acids. The V gene's germline CDR1 is LNHDA and CDR2 SQIVND (reference sequence). Trimming took off 4 bases at V and 8 bases at J, with 14 bases between the two ends. CDR3 sequence reads: CASSTDRRDTQYF. Here the CDR3 DNA reads TGTGCCAGTAGTACGGACCGCCGGGATACCCAGTACTTC.